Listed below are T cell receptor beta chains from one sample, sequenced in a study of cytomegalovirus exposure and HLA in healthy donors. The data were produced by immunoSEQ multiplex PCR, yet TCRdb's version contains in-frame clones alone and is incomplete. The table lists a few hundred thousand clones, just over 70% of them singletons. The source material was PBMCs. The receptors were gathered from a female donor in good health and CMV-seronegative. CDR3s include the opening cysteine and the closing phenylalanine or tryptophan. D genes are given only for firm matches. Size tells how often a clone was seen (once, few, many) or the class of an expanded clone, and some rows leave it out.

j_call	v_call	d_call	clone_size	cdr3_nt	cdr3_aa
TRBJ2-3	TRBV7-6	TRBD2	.	TGTGCCAGCAGCGCCGGACTAGCTGGCACAGATACGCAGTATTTT	CASSAGLAGTDTQYF
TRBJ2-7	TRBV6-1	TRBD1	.	TGTGCCAGCAGTGCCCGACAGGGCCCCTACGAGCAGTACTTC	CASSARQGPYEQYF
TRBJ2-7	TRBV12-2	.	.	TGTGCAAGTCGCTTAAGAGTTCAGGCAGCGACCAGGAGGAACTACGAGCAGTACTTC	CASRLRVQAATRRNYEQYF
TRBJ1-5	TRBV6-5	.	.	TGTGCCAGCAGTTACGGACAGCAAAATCAGCCCCAGCATTTT	CASSYGQQNQPQHF
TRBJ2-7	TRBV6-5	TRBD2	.	TGTGCCAGCACGGCGGGAGTCCACGAGCAGTACTTC	CASTAGVHEQYF
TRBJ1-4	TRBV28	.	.	TGTGCCAGCAGTTTGGGAGGGGTCCCCGGGGAAAAACTGTTTTTT	CASSLGGVPGEKLFF
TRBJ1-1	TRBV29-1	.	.	TGCAGCGCATCGGGATTGGGCACTGAAGCTTTCTTT	CSASGLGTEAFF
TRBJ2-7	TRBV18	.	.	TGTGCCAGCTCACCCAGCGGAGCGGGCTACGAGCAGTACTTC	CASSPSGAGYEQYF
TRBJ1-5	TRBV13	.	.	TGTGCCAGCAGCTTAGGTGCACAGGGAAGAGATCAGCCCCAGCATTTT	CASSLGAQGRDQPQHF
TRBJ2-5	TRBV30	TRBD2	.	TGTGCCTGGAGGTCGGGACTAGCGGTCCAAGAGACCCAGTACTTC	CAWRSGLAVQETQYF
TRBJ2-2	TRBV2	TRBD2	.	TGTGCCAGCAAGGCGGCCGGGACTAGCGTTCCCGGGGAGCTGTTTTTT	CASKAAGTSVPGELFF
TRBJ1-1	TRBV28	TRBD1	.	TGTGCCAGCAGTGGGGACAGGGGGCTTGACACTGAAGCTTTCTTT	CASSGDRGLDTEAFF
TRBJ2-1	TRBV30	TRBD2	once	TGTGCCTACCTAGCGGGAGTCATCAATGAGCAGTTCTTC	CAYLAGVINEQFF
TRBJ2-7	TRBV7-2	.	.	TGTGCCAGCAGCCGTCTTGTCTTTCGCTACGAGCAGTACTTC	CASSRLVFRYEQYF
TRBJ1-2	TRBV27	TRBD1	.	TGTGCCAGCAGTCCGAAGGGACAGTCGGACTATGGCTACACCTTC	CASSPKGQSDYGYTF
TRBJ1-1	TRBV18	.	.	TGTGCCAGCTCACCACGGGCCGGGGACACTGAAGCTTTCTTT	CASSPRAGDTEAFF
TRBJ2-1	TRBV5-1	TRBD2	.	TGCGCCAGCAGCTTGGTGGGTAGCGGGAGGTCGGATGAGCAGTTCTTC	CASSLVGSGRSDEQFF
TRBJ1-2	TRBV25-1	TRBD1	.	TGTGCCAGCAGTGTAGAGACAGGGGGCTCTAACTATGGCTACACCTTC	CASSVETGGSNYGYTF
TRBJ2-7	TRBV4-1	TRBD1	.	TGCGCCAGCAGCCTCGATGGGGGGACAGGGGCCTACGAGCAGTACTTC	CASSLDGGTGAYEQYF
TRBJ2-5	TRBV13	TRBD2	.	TGTGCCAGCAGCTTAGGGGGGTGGCGGACTAGCGGCAAAGAGACCCAGTACTTC	CASSLGGWRTSGKETQYF
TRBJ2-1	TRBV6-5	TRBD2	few	TGTGCCAGCAGTTACTCGGCTGGCGGGAGCTCAGATGAGCAGTTCTTC	CASSYSAGGSSDEQFF
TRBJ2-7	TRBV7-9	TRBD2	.	TGTTCCAGCAGCGCCGGGGGGGACGAGCAGTACTTC	CSSSAGGDEQYF
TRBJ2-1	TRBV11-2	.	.	TGTGCCAGCAGCTTAGGGGGGCGCGGCGGCCGCTCCTACAATGAGCAGTTCTTC	CASSLGGRGGRSYNEQFF
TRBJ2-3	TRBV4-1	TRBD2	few	TGCGCCAGCAGCCGACCAGGACTAGCGGAAGATACGCAGTATTTT	CASSRPGLAEDTQYF
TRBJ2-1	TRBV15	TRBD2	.	TGTGCCACCAGCAGAGATCAAGGACTAGCAAGGGAGCAGTTCTTC	CATSRDQGLAREQFF
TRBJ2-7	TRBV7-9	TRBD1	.	TGTGCCAGCAGCCTTCGGGACAGGCCCTACGAGCAGTACTTC	CASSLRDRPYEQYF
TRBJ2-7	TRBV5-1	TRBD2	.	TGCGCCAGCAGCTTGGGGACTAGCGGGAGTGTGTACGAGCAGTACTTC	CASSLGTSGSVYEQYF
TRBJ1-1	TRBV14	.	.	TGTGCCAGCAGCCAAGAATCGGAGAACAGCCGGGGTGGCACTGAAGCTTTCTTT	CASSQESENSRGGTEAFF
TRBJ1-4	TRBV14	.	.	TGTGCCAGCAGCCAAGAAGGGGCAGGGGCAACTAATGAAAAACTGTTTTTT	CASSQEGAGATNEKLFF
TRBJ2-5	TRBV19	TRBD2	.	TGTGCCAGCTACCTCCTGAGGCTAGCGGGAGACAAGCAAGAGACCCAGTACTTC	CASYLLRLAGDKQETQYF
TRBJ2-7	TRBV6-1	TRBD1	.	TGTGCCAGTACGGACAGGTACGAGCAGTACTTC	CASTDRYEQYF
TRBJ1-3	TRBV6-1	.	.	TGTGCCACCCAAAAGGGGGACATATCTGGAAACACCATATATTTT	CATQKGDISGNTIYF
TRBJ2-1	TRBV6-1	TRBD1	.	TGTGCCAGCACCCAGACAGGGGTTGGAGAGCAGTTCTTC	CASTQTGVGEQFF
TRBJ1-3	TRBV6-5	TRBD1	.	TGTGCCAGCAGTTACGGGACAGGGGCCACCATATATTTT	CASSYGTGATIYF
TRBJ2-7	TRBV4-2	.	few	TGTGCCAGCAGCCAGCCCGGACGGGGCGAGCAGTACTTC	CASSQPGRGEQYF
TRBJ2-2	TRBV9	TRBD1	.	TGTGCCAGCAACGTTCCAGTCGGGACAGGGGACACCGGGGAGCTGTTTTTT	CASNVPVGTGDTGELFF
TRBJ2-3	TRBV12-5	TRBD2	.	TGTGCTACCTCTCCCCGACTAGCGGGAGAGCAAGCGCAGTATTTT	CATSPRLAGEQAQYF
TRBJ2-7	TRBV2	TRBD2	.	TGTGCCATACAACGGACTAGCGGGAAAGAGTACGAGCAGTACTTC	CAIQRTSGKEYEQYF
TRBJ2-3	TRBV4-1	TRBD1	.	TGCGCCAGCAGCCCCCCCGGACAGGGTGGAGATACGCAGTATTTT	CASSPPGQGGDTQYF
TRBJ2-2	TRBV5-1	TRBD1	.	TGCGCCAGCAGCGATAGGACAGGGAGGAACACCGGGGAGCTGTTTTTT	CASSDRTGRNTGELFF
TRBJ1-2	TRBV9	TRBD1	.	TGTGCCAGCAGCGCGCAACCGGGACAGCTAATGGATGGCTACACCTTC	CASSAQPGQLMDGYTF
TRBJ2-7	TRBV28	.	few	TGTGCCAGCAGTTTCAGCAGCGGATACGAGCAGTACTTC	CASSFSSGYEQYF